What follows are 6 T cell receptor beta chains derived from one specimen sequenced in a study of cytomegalovirus exposure and HLA in healthy donors. TCRdb's copy holds only in-frame clones and misses some; the assay was immunoSEQ multiplex PCR. The data contain around 150,000 clones, around 89% of them singletons. Sequenced input: PBMCs. The source of these receptors is a man younger than 30 in good health and CMV-seronegative.

The table lists this clone with a count of one. The chain is built from TRBV7-2 and TRBJ2-2; D is ambiguous. This CDR3 has 15 residues. V was clipped by 7 bases and J by 6 bases, with 18 bases between them. Germline V lookup: CDR1 SGHTA, CDR2 FQGNSA. The DNA of the CDR3 is TGTGCCAGCACTCAGAGCTCTAGAGACCCCGGGGAGCTGTTTTTT. Protein sequence: CASTQSSRDPGELFF.

This sequence joins TRBV5-6 and TRBJ2-4; D may be TRBD1 (6 bases). CDR3 size: 15 residues. Germline V CDR1 and CDR2: SGHDT, YYEEEE. V shed 4 bases and J shed 2 bases, with 13 bases lying between them. The CDR3 DNA reads TGTGCCAGCAGCCAAAACCAGGGGTCCAAAAACATTCAGTACTTC. Translation gives CASSQNQGSKNIQYF.

V usage is TRBV4-1 and J usage is TRBJ2-7, with 7 bases aligning to TRBD2. The germline V gene has CDR1 MGHRA and CDR2 YSYEKL. V lost 4 bases to trimming and J lost 2 bases; unmatched junction nucleotides: 8. The CDR3 contains 15 residues. The CDR3 protein is CASSPTSTDTYEQYV. CDR3 DNA sequence: TGCGCCAGCAGCCCGACTAGCACCGATACCTACGAGCAGTACGTC.

This chain connects TRBV25-1 to TRBJ2-2, with TRBD1 matching over 9 bases. In germline, CDR1 is MGHDK, CDR2 SYGVNS. This CDR3 region has 14 residues. Trimming took 8 bases from V and 4 from J; bases not matched to a gene: 5. The CDR3 nucleotides read TGTGCCAGCTCGGTGGGACAGGGCACCGGGGAGCTGTTTTTT. It yields the protein CASSVGQGTGELFF.

The sample holds a few counts of this clone. This chain uses TRBV19 with TRBJ1-1, with a possible D match to TRBD1 (6 bases). The CDR3 consists of 13 residues. Germline V gene sequence: CDR1 LNHDA, CDR2 SQIVND (reference sequence). V lost 5 bases and J lost 3, with 10 bases in between. CDR3 sequence (DNA): TGTGCCAGTAGTTCTAAGGGGGACACTGAAGCTTTCTTT. Its translation is CASSSKGDTEAFF.

The chain couples TRBV5-6 to TRBJ2-1; D unresolved. V was shortened by 4 bases and J by 5 bases, with 10 bases between the two germline ends. In germline, CDR1 is SGHDT, CDR2 YYEEEE. This CDR3 has 13 residues. The CDR3 spells CASSPQVHNEQFF. The CDR3 bases are TGTGCCAGCAGCCCCCAGGTTCACAATGAGCAGTTCTTC. The whole variable domain, filled in from reference TRBV5-6 and TRBJ2-1, reads DAGVTQSPTHLIKTRGQQVTLRCSPKSGHDTVSWYQQALGQGPQFIFQYYEEEERQRGNFPDRFSGHQFPNYSSELNVNALLLGDSALYLCASSPQVHNEQFFGPGTRLTVL.